The source of this TCR beta chain is a study of shared clonotypes between healthy human individuals. Whole-study findings and limits: With several donors compared, roughly 5% of naive CD4 clonotypes were shared. Generally, naive subsets (rather than memory subsets) showed larger estimated richness.

Profiled with immunoSEQ multiplex PCR; TCRdb holds only in-frame clones, not every one. The sample has over 2 million clones; roughly 92% are singletons. The CDR3 consists of 14 residues. Germline-derived CDR1 and CDR2 are MDHEN and SYDVKM. The germline V and J ends were trimmed by 5 bases and 4 bases, with 15 bases remaining between them. With regard to this clone: Its cognate antigen is unknown.

The sample was naive CD4+ T cells from PBMCs. Noted subset: CD45RA+ positively selected. The origin of this receptor is a man aged 18 to 35 in good health. Some clones in this sample may be carry-over from other donors' samples. The chain joins TRBV28 to TRBJ2-7, with D unclear. The DNA for the CDR3 is TGTGCCAGCAGTCCACATGGCGGTGGTTACGAGCAGTACTTC. It translates to CASSPHGGGYEQYF.